Described below is a single T cell receptor beta chain sequence and its context. This clonotype was seen repeatedly, ten times or more. Which antigen it targets is not known. No qualities accompany the bases; no much larger clone lies one base away. cDNA was synthesized by template-switch 5'RACE using a primer with a 10-nucleotide random unique molecular identifier that tagged each TCR transcript. Over 190 million TCR-beta sequences, covering 15-18 subjects, were produced in each sequencing run. The RNeasy kit was used to extract total RNA. TCR-beta VDJ regions were amplified with primers for the TCR constant region and the 5'RACE anchor, using the KAPA Real-time Library Amplification kit. Sample indexes and Illumina adaptors were added in a first PCR, after which library yield was increased in a second PCR. After Ampure bead purification, the roughly 650 bp TCR product was size-selected on a 2% E-gel SizeSelection system. Before pooling, library quality was checked on a Bioanalyzer, concentration was measured with Qubit, and libraries were quantified with the Kapa Library Quantification kit. Libraries were sequenced paired-end 2 x 150 bp on an Illumina HiSeq 2500. To increase sequence diversity, about 25-31% phiX was spiked into each library pool. From the authors' description of their analysis: The quality-filtered reads were processed with the UMI-based MiGEC pipeline, whose error correction step removed more than 80% of the raw TCR sequences. VDJ genes were aligned to IMGT germline references, and clonotypes were defined by unique CDR3 amino acid sequence plus V-J genes. Clonal expansion, Shannon diversity, and CDR3 relatedness (CalcPairwiseDistances, ClusterSamples) were evaluated with VDJtools, and phylogenetic trees were built with CLCbio workbench. A clone was classed as expanded if it had 8 or more unique UMIs, a cutoff based on coefficient-of-variation modelling across technical triplicates. TCRdb reprocessing: public reads trimmed at Q25 with fastp, clones called with MiXCR, in-frame beta chains kept. When rows share a CDR3 protein, they turn into one entry using the most common DNA and genes. TCRdb, not the authors, supplied the V and J calls. The sample yields 95,000 to 150,000 distinct CDR3 sequences; roughly 3.2% were counted once. In total, the top ten clones hold 1% to 1.5% of the sample.

The germline V gene encodes CDR1 SEHNR and CDR2 FQNEAQ (reference sequence). Trimming removed 1 base from V and 2 bases from J, leaving 15 bases between the germline ends. From the cysteine through the phenylalanine, the CDR3 covers 17 amino acids. Only the CDR3 portion is preserved as DNA: 51 bases, with reading frame beginning at the first base. The data originate from a study of neurological immune-mediated disorders (dated 2019 in TCRdb). A note on the overall study: Among the 34 multiple sclerosis patients, relapsing-remitting MS accounted for about 31 and secondary progressive MS accounted for 3. The cohort included approximately 68 subjects: roughly 15 with HAM/TSP, roughly 34 with multiple sclerosis, and roughly 20 healthy controls. The study compared peripheral blood TCR-beta repertoires of HTLV-I-associated myelopathy (HAM/TSP) patients, multiple sclerosis patients and healthy controls using UMI-based sequencing. The approximately 96 TCR-beta libraries covered PBMC samples along with longitudinal samples, technical triplicates, and paired sorted CD4+ and CD8+ T-cell subsets.

Libraries from unsorted PBMCs were made from 2 million PBMCs kept in RNAlater at -80 degrees C until RNA extraction. Multiple sclerosis patients were enrolled in a US clinical protocol evaluating disease progression by magnetic resonance imaging. Peripheral blood underwent Ficoll-Hypaque density gradient centrifugation to isolate PBMCs, which were then cryopreserved in liquid nitrogen. The study at large found these results: The MS cluster showed no association with clinical or MRI features, and the authors stated that larger cohorts are needed. TCR clonal expansion was greatest in HAM/TSP patients and smallest in MS patients, who ranked below even healthy controls. Phylogenetic analysis grouped repertoires from 18 of 34 MS patients into a cluster of related CDR3 sequences, suggesting a possible repertoire-level signature. Expanded clones from different subjects shared no identical CDR3 amino acid sequences, which suggests that TCR-beta repertoires were private in all groups.

The clonotype originates from a woman in her 30s with multiple sclerosis. The sample consisted of PBMCs. Rearrangement joined TRBV7-9 to TRBJ1-5, with TRBD1 perhaps the D gene, on 5 matching bases. CDR3 sequence: CASSLDQGVEGNQPQHF. The sequence in DNA is TGTGCCAGCAGCTTAGACCAAGGGGTCGAGGGCAATCAGCCCCAGCATTTT.